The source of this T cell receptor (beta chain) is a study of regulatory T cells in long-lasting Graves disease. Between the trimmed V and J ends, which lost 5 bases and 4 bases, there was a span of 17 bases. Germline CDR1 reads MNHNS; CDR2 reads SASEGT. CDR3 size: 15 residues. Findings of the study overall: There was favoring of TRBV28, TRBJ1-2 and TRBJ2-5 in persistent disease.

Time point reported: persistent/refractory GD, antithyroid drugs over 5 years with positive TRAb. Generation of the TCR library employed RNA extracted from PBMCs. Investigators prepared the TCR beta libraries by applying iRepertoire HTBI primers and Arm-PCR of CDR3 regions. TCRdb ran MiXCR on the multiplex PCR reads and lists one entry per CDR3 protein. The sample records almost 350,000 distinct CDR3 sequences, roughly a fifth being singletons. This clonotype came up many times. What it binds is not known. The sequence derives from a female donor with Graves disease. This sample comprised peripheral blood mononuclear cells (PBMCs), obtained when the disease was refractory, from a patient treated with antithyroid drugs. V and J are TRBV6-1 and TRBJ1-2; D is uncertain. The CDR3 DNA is TGTGCCAGCAGTCCTTATCTCCTTCTAGGCTATGGCTACACCTTC. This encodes CASSPYLLLGYGYTF.